Listed below are T cell receptor beta chains from one sample, sequenced in a study of identical twins. Using its own MiXCR run on the 5' RACE reads, TCRdb lists one record per CDR3 protein. This sample yields some 730,000 distinct CDR3 sequences, of which roughly 20% are seen a single time; around 13% belongs to the top ten. The sample also formed part of further work on T cells expressing NK-cell markers.

Sequencing used PBMCs. All receptors derive from a woman under 30 in good health. Both conserved end residues are part of each CDR3. The size field is filled for only some rows; it gives once, few, many or a size class.

>few|TRBV15|13
CATSRLGINEQFF
>NA|TRBV20-1|13
CSARDPGWYEQYF
>NA|TRBV27|13
CASSLYSNSPLHF
>few|TRBV29-1|12
CSVDFGLAEQFF
>NA|TRBV12-3/TRBV12-4|15
CASRCRDRGYNEQFF
>few|TRBV12-3/TRBV12-4|15
CASSPRLVYQETQYF
>NA|TRBV12-3/TRBV12-4|13
CASRLARSNEQFF
>NA|TRBV12-3/TRBV12-4|11
CASSFPGPALF
>many|TRBV12-3/TRBV12-4|13
CASSRELNTEAFF
>few|TRBV20-1|13
CSAPLAGGNEQFF
>few|TRBV20-1|12
CSAIIRGLGQFF
>NA|TRBV6-6|12
CASSYKNSALHF
>few|TRBV12-5|14
CASGLDGGNYGYTF
>NA|TRBV4-2|16
CAISLGPLRGTYEQYF